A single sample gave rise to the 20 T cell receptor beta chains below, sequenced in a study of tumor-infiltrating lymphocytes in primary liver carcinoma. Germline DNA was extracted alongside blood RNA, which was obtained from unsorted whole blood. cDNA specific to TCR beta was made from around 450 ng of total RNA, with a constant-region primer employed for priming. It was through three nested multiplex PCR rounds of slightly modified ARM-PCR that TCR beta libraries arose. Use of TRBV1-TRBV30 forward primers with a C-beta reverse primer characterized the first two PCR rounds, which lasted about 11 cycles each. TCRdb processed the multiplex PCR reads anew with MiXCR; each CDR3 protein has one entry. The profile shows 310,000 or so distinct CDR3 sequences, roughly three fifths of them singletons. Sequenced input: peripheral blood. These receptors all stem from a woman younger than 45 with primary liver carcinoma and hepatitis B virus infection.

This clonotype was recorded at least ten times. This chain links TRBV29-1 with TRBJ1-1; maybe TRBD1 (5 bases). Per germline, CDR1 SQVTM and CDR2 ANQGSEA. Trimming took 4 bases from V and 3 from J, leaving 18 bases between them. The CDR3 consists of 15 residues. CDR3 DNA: TGCAGCGTTGGAGGGGCAGGTTTGGGGGACACTGAAGCTTTCTTT. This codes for CSVGGAGLGDTEAFF.

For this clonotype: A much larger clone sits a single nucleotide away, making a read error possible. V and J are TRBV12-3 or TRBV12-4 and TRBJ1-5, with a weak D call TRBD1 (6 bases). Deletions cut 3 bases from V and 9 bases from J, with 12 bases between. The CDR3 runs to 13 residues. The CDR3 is CASSLDRVPPQHF. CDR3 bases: TGTGCCAGCAGTTTGGACAGAGTACCGCCCCAGCATTTT.

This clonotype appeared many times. CDR3 region: CASSPGGGGDEQFF. CDR3 DNA sequence: TGTGCCAGCAGCCCCGGGGGAGGGGGCGATGAGCAGTTCTTC. This chain joins TRBV11-2 and TRBJ2-1, with D tentatively TRBD1 or TRBD2 (7 bases each). The CDR3 has 14 residues. Trimming stripped 5 bases from V and 8 bases from J, with 16 bases between. Germline lookup yields CDR1 SGHAT and CDR2 FQNNGV. Complete variable domain (other parts from reference TRBV11-2 and TRBJ2-1): EAGVAQSPRYKIIEKRQSVAFWCNPISGHATLYWYQQILGQGPKLLIQFQNNGVVDDSQLPKDRFSAERLKGVDSTLKIQPAKLEDSAVYLCASSPGGGGDEQFFGPGTRLTVL.

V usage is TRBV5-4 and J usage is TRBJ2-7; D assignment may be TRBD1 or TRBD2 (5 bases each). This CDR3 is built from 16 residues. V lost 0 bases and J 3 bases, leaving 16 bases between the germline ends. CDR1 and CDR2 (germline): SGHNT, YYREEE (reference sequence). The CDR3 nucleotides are TGTGCCAGCAGCTTGGCGTCTGGGACCAGTGTCTACGAGCAGTACTTC. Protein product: CASSLASGTSVYEQYF. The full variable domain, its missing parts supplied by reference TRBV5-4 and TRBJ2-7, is ETGVTQSPTHLIKTRGQQVTLRCSSQSGHNTVSWYQQALGQGPQFIFQYYREEENGRGNFPPRFSGLQFPNYSSELNVNALELDDSALYLCASSLASGTSVYEQYFGPGTRLTVT.

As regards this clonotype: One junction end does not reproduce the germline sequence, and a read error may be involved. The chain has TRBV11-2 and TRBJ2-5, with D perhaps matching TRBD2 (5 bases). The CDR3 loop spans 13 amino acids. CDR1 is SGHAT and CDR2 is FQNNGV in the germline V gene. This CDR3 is CVSSVPGLKTQYF. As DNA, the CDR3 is TGTGTCAGCAGCGTCCCGGGGTTAAAGACCCAGTACTTC.

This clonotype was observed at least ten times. The CDR3 protein is CASSARATAWGETQYF. CDR3 nucleotide sequence: TGTGCCAGCAGTGCTCGGGCCACCGCTTGGGGAGAGACCCAGTACTTC. The V gene is TRBV6-2 or TRBV6-3, the J gene TRBJ2-5, with D unresolved. CDR1 and CDR2 (germline): MNHEY, SVGEGT. Trimming removed 5 bases at V and 4 bases at J, with 20 bases between. CDR3 length: 16 residues.

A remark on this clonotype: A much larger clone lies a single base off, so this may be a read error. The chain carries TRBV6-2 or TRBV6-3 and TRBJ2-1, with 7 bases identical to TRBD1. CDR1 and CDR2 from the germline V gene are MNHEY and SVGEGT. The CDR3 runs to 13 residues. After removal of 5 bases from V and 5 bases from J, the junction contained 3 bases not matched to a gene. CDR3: CASSRGPHNEQFF. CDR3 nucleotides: TGTGCCAGCAGTAGGGGGCCGCACAATGAGCAGTTCTTC.

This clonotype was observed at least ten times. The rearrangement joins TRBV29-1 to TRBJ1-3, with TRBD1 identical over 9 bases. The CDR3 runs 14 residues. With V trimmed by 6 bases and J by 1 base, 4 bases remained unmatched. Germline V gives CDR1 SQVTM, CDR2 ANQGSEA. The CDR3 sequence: CSVLQGASGNTIYF. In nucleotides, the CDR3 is TGCAGCGTCCTACAGGGGGCATCTGGAAACACCATATATTTT.

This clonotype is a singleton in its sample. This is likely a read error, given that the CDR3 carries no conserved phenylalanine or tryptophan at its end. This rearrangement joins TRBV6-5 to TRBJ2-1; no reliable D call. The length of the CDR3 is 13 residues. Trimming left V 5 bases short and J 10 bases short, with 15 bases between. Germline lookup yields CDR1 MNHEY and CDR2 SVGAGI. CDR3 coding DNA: TGTGCCAGCAGTGGCCGGGCTCCTACCGAGCAGTTCCTC. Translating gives CASSGRAPTEQFL.

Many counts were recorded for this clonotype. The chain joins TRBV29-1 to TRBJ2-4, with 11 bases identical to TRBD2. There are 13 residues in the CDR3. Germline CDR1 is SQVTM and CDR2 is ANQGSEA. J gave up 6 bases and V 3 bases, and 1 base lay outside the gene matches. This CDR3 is CSVDLAGGNIQYF. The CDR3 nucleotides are TGCAGCGTTGATCTAGCGGGAGGAAACATTCAGTACTTC. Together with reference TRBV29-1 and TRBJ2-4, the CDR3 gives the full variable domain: SAVISQKPSRDICQRGTSLTIQCQVDSQVTMMFWYRQQPGQSLTLIATANQGSEATYESGFVIDKFPISRPNLTFSTLTVSNMSPEDSSIYLCSVDLAGGNIQYFGAGTRLSVL.

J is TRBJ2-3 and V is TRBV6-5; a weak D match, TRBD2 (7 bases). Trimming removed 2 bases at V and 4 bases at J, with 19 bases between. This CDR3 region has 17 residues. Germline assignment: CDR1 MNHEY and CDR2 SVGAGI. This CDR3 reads CASSYGGSSGGADTQYF. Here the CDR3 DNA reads TGTGCCAGCAGTTACGGAGGGAGCTCGGGGGGCGCAGATACGCAGTATTTT.

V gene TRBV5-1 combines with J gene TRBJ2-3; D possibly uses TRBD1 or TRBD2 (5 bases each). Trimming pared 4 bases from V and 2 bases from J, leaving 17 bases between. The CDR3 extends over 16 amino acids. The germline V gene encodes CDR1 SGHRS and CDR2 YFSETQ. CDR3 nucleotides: TGCGCCAGCAGCGAGGGACGGAGCCGCCACACAGATACGCAGTATTTT. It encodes CASSEGRSRHTDTQYF.

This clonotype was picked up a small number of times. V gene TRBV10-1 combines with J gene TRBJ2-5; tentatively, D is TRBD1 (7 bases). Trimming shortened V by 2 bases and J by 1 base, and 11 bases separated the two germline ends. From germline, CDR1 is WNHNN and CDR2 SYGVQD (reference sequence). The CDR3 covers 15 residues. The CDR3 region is CASSEGGTAQETQYF. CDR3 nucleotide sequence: TGCGCCAGCAGTGAGGGGGGGACAGCCCAAGAGACCCAGTACTTC.

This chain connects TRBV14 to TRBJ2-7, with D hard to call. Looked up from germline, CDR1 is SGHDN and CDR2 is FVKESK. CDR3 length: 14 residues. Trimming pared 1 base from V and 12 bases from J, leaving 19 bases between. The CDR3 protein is CASSQGTGLVMLYF. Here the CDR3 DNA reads TGTGCCAGCAGCCAAGGAACGGGTTTAGTGATGCTGTACTTC. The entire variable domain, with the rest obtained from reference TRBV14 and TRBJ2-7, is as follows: EAGVTQFPSHSVIEKGQTVTLRCDPISGHDNLYWYRRVMGKEIKFLLHFVKESKQDESGMPNNRFLAERTGGTYSTLKVQPAELEDSGVYFCASSQGTGLVMLYFGPGTRLTVT.

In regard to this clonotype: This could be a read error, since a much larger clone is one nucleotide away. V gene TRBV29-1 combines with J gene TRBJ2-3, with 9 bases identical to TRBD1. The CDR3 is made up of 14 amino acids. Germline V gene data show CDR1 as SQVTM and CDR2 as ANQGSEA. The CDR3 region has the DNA TGCAACGTGGATGAGACTACAGGGGGCAATACGCAGTATTTT. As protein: CNVDETTGGNTQYF.

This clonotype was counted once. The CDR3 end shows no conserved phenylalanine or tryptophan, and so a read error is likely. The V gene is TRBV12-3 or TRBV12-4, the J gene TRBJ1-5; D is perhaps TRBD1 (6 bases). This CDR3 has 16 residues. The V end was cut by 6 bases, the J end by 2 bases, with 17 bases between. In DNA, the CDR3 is TGTGCCAGCAGCCCCGGGACACGGAATGGCAATCAGCCCCAGCATTGT. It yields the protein CASSPGTRNGNQPQHC.

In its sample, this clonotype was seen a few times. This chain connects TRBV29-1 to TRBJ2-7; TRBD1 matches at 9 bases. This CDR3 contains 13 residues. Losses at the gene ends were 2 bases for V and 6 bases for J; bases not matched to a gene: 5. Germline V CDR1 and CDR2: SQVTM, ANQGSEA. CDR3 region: CSVERDRAGEQYF. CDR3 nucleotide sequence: TGCAGCGTTGAAAGGGACAGGGCGGGCGAGCAGTACTTC.

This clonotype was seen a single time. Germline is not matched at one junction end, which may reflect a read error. In DNA, the CDR3 is TGTACCAGCAGCTTGGGGGAGAGCACTGAAGCTTTCTTT. Translating gives CTSSLGESTEAFF. The chain employs TRBV11-2 and TRBJ1-1; perhaps TRBD1 as D (5 bases). The CDR3 is 13 residues long. CDR1 is SGHAT and CDR2 is FQNNGV in the germline V gene.

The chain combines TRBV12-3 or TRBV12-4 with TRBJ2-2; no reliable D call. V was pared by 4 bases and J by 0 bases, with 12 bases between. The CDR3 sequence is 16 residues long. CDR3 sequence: CASSYQRVANTGELFF. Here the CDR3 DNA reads TGTGCCAGCAGTTACCAGCGAGTCGCGAACACCGGGGAGCTGTTTTTT.

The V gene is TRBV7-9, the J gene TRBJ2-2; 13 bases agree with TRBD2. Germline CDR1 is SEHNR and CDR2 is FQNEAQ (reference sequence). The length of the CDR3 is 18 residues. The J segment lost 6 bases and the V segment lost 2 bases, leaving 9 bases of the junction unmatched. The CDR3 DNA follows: TGTGCCAGCAGCTTACAACTAGCGGGAGGGCCGACCTCCGGGGAGCTGTTTTTT. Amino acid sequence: CASSLQLAGGPTSGELFF.